These T cell receptor beta chains were read from a single sample in a study of T-cell reconstitution after alpha-beta-depleted transplantation in children. TCRdb re-called the PCR reads through MiXCR, storing one row per CDR3 protein. The sample contains about 980,000 distinct CDR3 sequences, 25% to 30% of which appear only once. The specimen was PBMCs, mostly from graft donor cells, collected 360 days after TCRalphabeta/CD19-depleted stem cell transplant. The receptors here all came from a boy younger than two who had a stem cell transplant for SCID, so the T cells may come from the graft donor. Each CDR3 is given with its conserved first and last residue. Each record gives: clone size, D gene, V gene, J gene, CDR3 protein, CDR3 DNA. D genes are given only for firm matches. Not all rows give a size; the values are once, few, many and, for expanded clones, a class.

NA	NA	TRBV20-1	TRBJ2-7	CSARDWGGRVHEQYF	TGCAGTGCTAGAGATTGGGGGGGGCGGGTGCACGAGCAGTACTTC
NA	NA	TRBV12-3/TRBV12-4	TRBJ1-1	CASSFWGVTEAFF	TGTGCCAGCAGTTTTTGGGGTGTCACTGAAGCTTTCTTT
few	NA	TRBV5-6	TRBJ2-7	CASSFPGLHEQYF	TGTGCCAGCAGCTTTCCGGGACTCCACGAGCAGTACTTC
NA	NA	TRBV25-1	TRBJ2-5	CASTQSMEIRETQYF	TGTGCCAGCACTCAGAGTATGGAGATCCGGGAGACCCAGTACTTC
few	NA	TRBV7-9	TRBJ2-4	CASSFGGQGNIQYF	TGTGCCAGCAGCTTTGGGGGGCAGGGAAACATTCAGTACTTC
NA	NA	TRBV5-5	TRBJ2-1	CASSTQDRYVEQFF	TGTGCCAGCAGCACCCAGGACCGGTATGTAGAGCAGTTCTTC
few	NA	TRBV9	TRBJ2-1	CASSYTVSSYNEQFF	TGTGCCAGCAGCTATACAGTCAGCTCCTACAATGAGCAGTTCTTC
few	TRBD2	TRBV5-1	TRBJ2-3	CASSLGLTSTDTQYF	TGCGCCAGCAGCCTGGGACTAACTAGCACAGATACGCAGTATTTT
few	TRBD1	TRBV7-8	TRBJ2-5	CASSLDRTGGVETQYF	TGTGCCAGCAGCTTAGATCGGACAGGGGGCGTAGAGACCCAGTACTTC
many	NA	TRBV5-1	TRBJ2-5	CASRPTGTVQETQYF	TGCGCCAGCAGACCCACCGGGACTGTCCAAGAGACCCAGTACTTC
NA	TRBD2	TRBV7-2	TRBJ2-4	CASSSSGVKNIQYF	TGTGCCAGCAGCTCAAGCGGGGTTAAAAACATTCAGTACTTC
NA	TRBD1	TRBV24-1	TRBJ1-4	CATSVGGGEKNEKLFF	TGTGCCACCAGTGTCGGAGGGGGCGAGAAGAATGAAAAACTGTTTTTT
few	NA	TRBV28	TRBJ1-5	CASRTIRLSNQPQHF	TGTGCCAGCAGGACGATAAGGCTGAGCAATCAGCCCCAGCATTTT
few	NA	TRBV6-2/TRBV6-3	TRBJ2-1	CASSYERSHNEQFF	TGTGCCAGCAGTTACGAGAGATCTCACAATGAGCAGTTCTTC
few	NA	TRBV4-1	TRBJ1-1	CASSQIPGHMNTEAFF	TGCGCCAGCAGCCAGATACCGGGACATATGAACACTGAAGCTTTCTTT
many	NA	TRBV5-1	TRBJ2-3	CASSLDRASTDTQYF	TGCGCCAGCAGCTTAGATAGGGCTAGCACAGATACGCAGTATTTT
NA	NA	TRBV12-3/TRBV12-4	TRBJ2-6	CASSFLGSSGANVLTF	TGTGCCAGCAGTTTTCTCGGCTCCTCTGGGGCCAACGTCCTGACTTTC
many	TRBD1	TRBV4-3	TRBJ1-1	CASSQDTPDRWGVNTEAFF	TGCGCCAGCAGCCAAGATACGCCGGACAGGTGGGGAGTGAACACTGAAGCTTTCTTT
NA	TRBD2	TRBV7-3	TRBJ2-1	CASSLDPIAGGMFNEQFF	TGTGCCAGCAGCTTGGATCCCATAGCGGGGGGTATGTTTAATGAGCAGTTCTTC
NA	NA	TRBV6-5	TRBJ2-1	CASSYSPAASSYNEQFF	TGTGCCAGCAGTTACTCGCCTGCCGCTAGCTCCTACAATGAGCAGTTCTTC
NA	TRBD1	TRBV24-1	TRBJ1-2	CATSEQGRYTF	TGTGCCACCAGTGAACAGGGGCGCTACACCTTC
NA	TRBD1	TRBV4-3	TRBJ1-6	CASSQGSRTGRPPLHF	TGCGCCAGCAGCCAAGGGTCCAGGACAGGGAGGCCGCCCCTCCACTTT
few	NA	TRBV12-3/TRBV12-4	TRBJ1-3	CASSLSGESFSGNTIYF	TGTGCCAGCAGTTTAAGTGGGGAGTCGTTCTCTGGAAACACCATATATTTT
NA	NA	TRBV4-1	TRBJ2-2	CASSHEPGRNTGELFF	TGCGCCAGCAGCCATGAACCAGGACGGAACACCGGGGAGCTGTTTTTT
many	TRBD1	TRBV20-1	TRBJ2-2	CSARDPGRGTGELFF	TGCAGTGCTAGAGATCCTGGCAGGGGGACCGGGGAGCTGTTTTTT
many	TRBD2	TRBV28	TRBJ2-3	CASSLLGGGITDTQYF	TGTGCCAGCAGCCTCCTGGGGGGGGGAATCACAGATACGCAGTATTTT
few	NA	TRBV7-9	TRBJ2-1	CANGLNEQFF	TGTGCCAACGGACTCAATGAGCAGTTCTTC
NA	NA	TRBV2	TRBJ1-4	CASSPQDTVEKLFF	TGTGCCAGCAGTCCACAGGATACCGTTGAAAAACTGTTTTTT
NA	TRBD1	TRBV6-1	TRBJ2-3	CASSWGFDRGLPDTQYF	TGTGCCAGCAGCTGGGGCTTTGACAGGGGATTACCAGATACGCAGTATTTT
NA	NA	TRBV5-6	TRBJ2-2	CASRLRTRDHTGELFF	TGTGCCAGCAGGTTGAGGACCAGAGACCACACCGGGGAGCTGTTTTTT
NA	TRBD2	TRBV20-1	TRBJ2-3	CSARDEERGHTDTQYF	TGCAGTGCTAGAGATGAGGAGCGGGGCCACACAGATACGCAGTATTTT
once	NA	TRBV5-1	TRBJ2-7	CASSIGLTGDSYEQYF	TGCGCCAGCAGCATCGGGTTGACAGGCGACTCCTACGAGCAGTACTTC
NA	NA	TRBV5-1	TRBJ2-7	CASSLNEYEQYF	TGCGCCAGCAGCTTGAACGAGTACGAGCAGTACTTC
NA	NA	TRBV15	TRBJ2-2	CATSRNRATGELFF	TGTGCCACCAGCAGGAACAGGGCAACCGGGGAGCTGTTTTTT
few	NA	TRBV28	TRBJ1-3	CASREGHLSGNTIYF	TGTGCCAGCAGAGAAGGGCATCTCTCTGGAAACACCATATATTTT
NA	NA	TRBV9	TRBJ2-1	CASSVEGGDYNEQFF	TGTGCCAGCAGCGTAGAGGGGGGGGATTACAATGAGCAGTTCTTC
few	TRBD1	TRBV12-3/TRBV12-4	TRBJ1-1	CASRQDRAKSNTEAFF	TGTGCCAGCAGGCAGGACAGGGCAAAATCGAACACTGAAGCTTTCTTT
NA	TRBD2	TRBV4-2	TRBJ2-3	CASSQEVRAGGRSTDTQYF	TGTGCCAGCAGCCAAGAGGTTCGAGCGGGGGGGCGGAGCACAGATACGCAGTATTTT
NA	TRBD2	TRBV7-1	TRBJ2-1	CASSSLTSGGYNEQFF	TGTGCCAGCAGCTCCCTGACTAGCGGGGGCTACAATGAGCAGTTCTTC
NA	NA	TRBV5-1	TRBJ2-7	CASSLDRERYEQYF	TGCGCCAGCAGCTTGGACAGGGAACGCTACGAGCAGTACTTC
NA	NA	TRBV5-1	TRBJ1-1	CASSLNTALGTEAFF	TGCGCCAGCAGCTTAAATACAGCGCTGGGCACTGAAGCTTTCTTT
few	TRBD1	TRBV20-1	TRBJ2-7	CSARDPWTGILPYEQYF	TGCAGTGCTAGAGATCCTTGGACAGGGATCCTCCCCTACGAGCAGTACTTC
few	NA	TRBV29-1	TRBJ2-1	CSVERFRYWVDEQFF	TGCAGCGTTGAACGGTTTAGGTACTGGGTCGATGAGCAGTTCTTC
NA	NA	TRBV29-1	TRBJ2-3	CSIWGTDPTDTQYF	TGCAGCATCTGGGGGACGGACCCGACAGATACGCAGTATTTT
NA	NA	TRBV4-1	TRBJ2-5	CASSQERGETQETQYF	TGCGCCAGCAGCCAAGAAAGGGGCGAGACTCAAGAGACCCAGTACTTC
NA	TRBD1	TRBV20-1	TRBJ1-3	CSAPPPTGPRNTIYF	TGCAGTGCCCCACCCCCGACAGGGCCTCGAAACACCATATATTTT
NA	NA	TRBV12-5	TRBJ2-1	CASGLWTVIGNEQFF	TGTGCTAGTGGTTTGTGGACAGTTATAGGCAATGAGCAGTTCTTC
many	NA	TRBV5-1	TRBJ2-3	CASSLGQTSTDTQYF	TGTGCCAGCAGCTTAGGCCAGACTAGCACAGATACGCAGTATTTT
NA	NA	TRBV28	TRBJ1-1	CASSPTLGDQASTEAFF	TGTGCCAGCAGTCCGACCTTAGGGGACCAAGCTAGCACTGAAGCTTTCTTT
few	NA	TRBV7-3	TRBJ2-1	CASSLTLSGDEQFF	TGTGCCAGCAGCTTAACCCTTTCCGGGGATGAGCAGTTCTTC
NA	NA	TRBV20-1	TRBJ2-2	CSARRASVITGELFF	TGCAGTGCTAGGCGGGCTAGCGTGATCACCGGGGAGCTGTTTTTT
few	TRBD2	TRBV20-1	TRBJ2-5	CSVMRGGVGETQYF	TGCAGCGTCATGCGCGGGGGGGTAGGAGAGACCCAGTACTTC
NA	NA	TRBV7-2	TRBJ1-4	CASSLRPQGGANEKLFF	TGTGCCAGCAGCTTAAGGCCCCAGGGAGGCGCTAATGAAAAACTGTTTTTT
once	TRBD2	TRBV7-9	TRBJ2-5	CASSLSAGREGETQYF	TGTGCCAGCAGCTTGTCGGCAGGGAGGGAAGGAGAGACCCAGTACTTC